The 4 T cell receptor beta chains in this list originate from one sample, sequenced in a study of T cells in Graves' hyperthyroidism and ophthalmopathy. There were TCR beta CDR3 regions amplified from RNA transcripts. The TCR CDR3 first-round RT-PCR relied on the HTBI primer set. One entry per CDR3 protein, called by TCRdb with MiXCR from the multiplex PCR reads. In the table there are around 200,000 distinct CDR3 sequences, approximately 15% of which are singletons. The sequenced material came from blood. The receptors stem from a woman in her forties or fifties with Graves' hyperthyroidism.

This clonotype has at least ten counts. This chain links TRBV20-1 with TRBJ2-5; 8 bases are shared with TRBD1. Germline lookup yields CDR1 DFQATT and CDR2 SNEGSKA (reference sequence). J gave up 4 bases and V 5 bases, and 12 bases lay outside the gene matches. This CDR3 spans 15 amino acids. CDR3 region: CSARNGQGRAETQYF. The CDR3, as DNA: TGCAGTGCTCGAAACGGACAGGGACGAGCAGAGACCCAGTACTTC.

This clonotype was seen many times. CDR3 in DNA: TGTGCCAGCAGAACTAGCGGGGTCGGCGAGCAGTACTTC. Protein: CASRTSGVGEQYF. The gene calls are TRBV25-1 and TRBJ2-7, with 10 bases that match TRBD2. Germline-derived CDR1 and CDR2 are MGHDK and SYGVNS. The CDR3 sequence is 13 residues long. Unmatched junction bases numbered 5, after V lost 6 bases and J lost 6 bases.

This clonotype was seen repeatedly, ten times or more. The CDR3 loop reads CASSQTVTDTQYF. DNA of the CDR3: TGTGCCAGCAGCCAAACAGTGACAGATACGCAGTATTTT. The chain couples TRBV3-1 to TRBJ2-3; D is unclear. Per germline, CDR1 LGHDT and CDR2 YNNKEL (reference sequence). The CDR3 totals 13 residues. Trimming removed 2 bases at V and 3 bases at J, with 6 bases between.

This clonotype was counted only a few times. V and J are TRBV3-1 and TRBJ1-2, with a possible D match to TRBD1 (5 bases). The length of the CDR3 is 15 residues. V was shortened by 2 bases and J by 5 bases, with 15 bases between the two germline ends. The germline V gene has CDR1 LGHDT and CDR2 YNNKEL (reference sequence). CDR3 protein: CASSQKQDSWYGYTF. The CDR3 region has the DNA TGTGCCAGCAGCCAAAAACAGGACTCATGGTATGGCTACACCTTC. The whole variable domain, remainder taken from reference TRBV3-1 and TRBJ1-2, is DTAVSQTPKYLVTQMGNDKSIKCEQNLGHDTMYWYKQDSKKFLKIMFSYNNKELIINETVPNRFSPKSPDKAHLNLHINSLELGDSAVYFCASSQKQDSWYGYTFGSGTRLTVV.